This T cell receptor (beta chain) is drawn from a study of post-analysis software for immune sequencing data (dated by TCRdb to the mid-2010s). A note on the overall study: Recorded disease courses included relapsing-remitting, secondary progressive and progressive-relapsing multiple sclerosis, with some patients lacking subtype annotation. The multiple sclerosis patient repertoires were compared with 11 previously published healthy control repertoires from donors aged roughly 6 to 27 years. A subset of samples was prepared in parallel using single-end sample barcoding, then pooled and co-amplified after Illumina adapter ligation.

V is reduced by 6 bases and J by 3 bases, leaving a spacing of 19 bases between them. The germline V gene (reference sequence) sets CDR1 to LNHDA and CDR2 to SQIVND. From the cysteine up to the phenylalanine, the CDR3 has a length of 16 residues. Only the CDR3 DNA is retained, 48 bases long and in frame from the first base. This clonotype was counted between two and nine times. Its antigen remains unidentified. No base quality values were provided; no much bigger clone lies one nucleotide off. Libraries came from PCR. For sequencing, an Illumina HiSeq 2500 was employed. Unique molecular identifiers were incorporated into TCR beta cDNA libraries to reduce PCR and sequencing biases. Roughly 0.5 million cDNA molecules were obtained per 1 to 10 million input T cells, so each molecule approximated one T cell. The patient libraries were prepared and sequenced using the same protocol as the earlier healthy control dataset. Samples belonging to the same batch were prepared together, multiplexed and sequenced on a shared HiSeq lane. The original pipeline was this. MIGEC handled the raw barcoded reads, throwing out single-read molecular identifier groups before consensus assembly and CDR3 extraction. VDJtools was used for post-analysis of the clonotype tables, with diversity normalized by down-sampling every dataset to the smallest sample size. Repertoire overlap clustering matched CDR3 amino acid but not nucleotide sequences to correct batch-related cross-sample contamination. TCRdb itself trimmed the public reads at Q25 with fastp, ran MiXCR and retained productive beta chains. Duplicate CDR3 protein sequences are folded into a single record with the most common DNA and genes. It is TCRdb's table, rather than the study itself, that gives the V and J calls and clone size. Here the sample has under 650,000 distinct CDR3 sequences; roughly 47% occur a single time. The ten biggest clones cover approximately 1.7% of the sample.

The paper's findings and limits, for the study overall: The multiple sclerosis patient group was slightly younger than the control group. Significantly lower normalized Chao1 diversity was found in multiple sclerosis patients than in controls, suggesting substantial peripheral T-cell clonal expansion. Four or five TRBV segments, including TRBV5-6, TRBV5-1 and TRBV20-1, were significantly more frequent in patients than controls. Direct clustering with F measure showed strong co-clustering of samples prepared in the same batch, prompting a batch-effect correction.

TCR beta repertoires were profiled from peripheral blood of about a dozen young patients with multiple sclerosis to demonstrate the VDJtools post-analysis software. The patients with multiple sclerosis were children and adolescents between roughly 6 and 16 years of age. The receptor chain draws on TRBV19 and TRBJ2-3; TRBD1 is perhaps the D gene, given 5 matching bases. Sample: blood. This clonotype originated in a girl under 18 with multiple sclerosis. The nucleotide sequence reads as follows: TGTGCCAGTAGCAATAGCCAGGGAAAAGGTACAGATACGCAGTATTTT. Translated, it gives CASSNSQGKGTDTQYF.